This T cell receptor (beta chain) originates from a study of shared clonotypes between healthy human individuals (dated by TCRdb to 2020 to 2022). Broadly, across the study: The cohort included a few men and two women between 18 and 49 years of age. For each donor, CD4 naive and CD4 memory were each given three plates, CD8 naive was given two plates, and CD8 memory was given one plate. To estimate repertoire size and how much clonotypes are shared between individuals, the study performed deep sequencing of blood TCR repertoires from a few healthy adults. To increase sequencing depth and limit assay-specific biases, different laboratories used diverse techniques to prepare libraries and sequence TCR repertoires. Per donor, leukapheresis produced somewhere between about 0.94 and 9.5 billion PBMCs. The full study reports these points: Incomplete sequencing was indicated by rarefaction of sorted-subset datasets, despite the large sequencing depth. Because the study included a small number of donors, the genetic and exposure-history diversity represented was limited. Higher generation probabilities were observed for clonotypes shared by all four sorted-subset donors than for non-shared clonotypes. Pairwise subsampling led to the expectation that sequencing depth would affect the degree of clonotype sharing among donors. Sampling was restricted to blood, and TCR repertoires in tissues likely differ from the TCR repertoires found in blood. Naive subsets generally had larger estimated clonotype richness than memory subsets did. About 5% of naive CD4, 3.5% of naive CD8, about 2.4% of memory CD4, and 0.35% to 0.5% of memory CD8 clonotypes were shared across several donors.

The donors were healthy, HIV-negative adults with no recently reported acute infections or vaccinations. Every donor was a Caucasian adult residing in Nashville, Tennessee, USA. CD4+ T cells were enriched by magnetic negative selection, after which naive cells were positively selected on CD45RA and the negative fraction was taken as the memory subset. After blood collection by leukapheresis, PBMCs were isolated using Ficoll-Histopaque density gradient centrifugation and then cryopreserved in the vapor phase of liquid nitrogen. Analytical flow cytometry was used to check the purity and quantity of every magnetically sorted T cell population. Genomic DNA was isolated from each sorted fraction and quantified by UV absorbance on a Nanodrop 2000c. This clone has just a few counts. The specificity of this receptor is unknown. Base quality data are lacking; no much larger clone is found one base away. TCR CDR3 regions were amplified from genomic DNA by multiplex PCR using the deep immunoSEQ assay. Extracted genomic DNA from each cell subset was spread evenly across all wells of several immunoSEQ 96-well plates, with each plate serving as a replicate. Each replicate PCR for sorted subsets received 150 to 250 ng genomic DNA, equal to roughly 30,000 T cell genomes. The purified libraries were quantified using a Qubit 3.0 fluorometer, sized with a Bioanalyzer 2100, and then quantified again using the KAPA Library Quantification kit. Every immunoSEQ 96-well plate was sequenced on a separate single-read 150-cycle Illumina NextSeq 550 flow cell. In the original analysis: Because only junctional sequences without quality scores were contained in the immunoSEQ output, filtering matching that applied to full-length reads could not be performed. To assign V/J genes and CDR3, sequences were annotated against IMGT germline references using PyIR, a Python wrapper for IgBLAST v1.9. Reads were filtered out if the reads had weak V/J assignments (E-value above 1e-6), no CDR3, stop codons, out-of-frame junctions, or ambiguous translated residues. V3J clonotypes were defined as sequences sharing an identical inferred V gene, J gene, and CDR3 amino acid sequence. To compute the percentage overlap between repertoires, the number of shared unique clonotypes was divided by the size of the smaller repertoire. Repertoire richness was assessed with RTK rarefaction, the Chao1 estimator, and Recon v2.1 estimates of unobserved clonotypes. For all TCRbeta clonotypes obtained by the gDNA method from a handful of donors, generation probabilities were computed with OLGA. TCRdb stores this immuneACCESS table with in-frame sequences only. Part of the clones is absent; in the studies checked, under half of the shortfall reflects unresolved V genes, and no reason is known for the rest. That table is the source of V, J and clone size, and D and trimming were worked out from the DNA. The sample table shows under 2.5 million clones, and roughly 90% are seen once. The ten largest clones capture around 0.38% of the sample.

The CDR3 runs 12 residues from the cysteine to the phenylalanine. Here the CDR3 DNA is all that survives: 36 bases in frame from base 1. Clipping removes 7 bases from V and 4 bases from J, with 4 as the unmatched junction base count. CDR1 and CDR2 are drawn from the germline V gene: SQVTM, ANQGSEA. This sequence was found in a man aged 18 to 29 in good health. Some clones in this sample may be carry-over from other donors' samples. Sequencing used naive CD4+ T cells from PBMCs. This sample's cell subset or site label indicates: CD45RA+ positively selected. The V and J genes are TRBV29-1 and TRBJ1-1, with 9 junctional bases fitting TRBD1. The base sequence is TGCAGCGCCGAGACAGGGGGCACTGAAGCTTTCTTT. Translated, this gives CSAETGGTEAFF.